This TCR beta chain was recovered during a study of shared clonotypes between healthy human individuals. The CDR3 sequence is 16 residues long. V was clipped by 4 bases and J by 0 bases, with 12 bases between them. Germline CDR1 and CDR2: ENHRY and SYGVKD. Some clones are missing from TCRdb's copy, which holds only in-frame ones; the method was immunoSEQ multiplex PCR. The table includes some 2,100,000 clones, roughly 95% detected once. Material: naive CD4+ T cells sorted from blood. The subset here: CD45RA+ positively selected. The TCR was taken from a man in his late teens or twenties in good health. The rearrangement joins TRBV10-3 to TRBJ2-2; D gene ambiguous. CDR3 residues: CAISVSDGANTGELFF. In DNA form, the CDR3 reads TGTGCCATCAGTGTTTCTGACGGAGCGAACACCGGGGAGCTGTTTTTT.